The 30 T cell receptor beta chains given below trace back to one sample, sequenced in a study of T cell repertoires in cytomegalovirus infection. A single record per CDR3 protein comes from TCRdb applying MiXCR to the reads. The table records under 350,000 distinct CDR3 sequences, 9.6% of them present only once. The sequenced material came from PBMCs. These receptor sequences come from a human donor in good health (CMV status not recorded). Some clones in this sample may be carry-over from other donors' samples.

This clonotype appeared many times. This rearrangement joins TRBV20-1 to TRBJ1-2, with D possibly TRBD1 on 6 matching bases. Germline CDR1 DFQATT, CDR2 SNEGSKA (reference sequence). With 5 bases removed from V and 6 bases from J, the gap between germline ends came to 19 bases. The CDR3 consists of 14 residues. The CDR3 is CSASPGTTGHGYTF. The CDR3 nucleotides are TGCAGTGCTTCACCCGGGACAACAGGACATGGCTACACCTTC.

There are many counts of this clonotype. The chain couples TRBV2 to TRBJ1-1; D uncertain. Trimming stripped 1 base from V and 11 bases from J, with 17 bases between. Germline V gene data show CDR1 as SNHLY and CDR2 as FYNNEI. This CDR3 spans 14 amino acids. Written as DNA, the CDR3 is TGTGCCAGCAGTGAAGATGGCCGTTCGAATCTGGCTTTCTTT. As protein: CASSEDGRSNLAFF.

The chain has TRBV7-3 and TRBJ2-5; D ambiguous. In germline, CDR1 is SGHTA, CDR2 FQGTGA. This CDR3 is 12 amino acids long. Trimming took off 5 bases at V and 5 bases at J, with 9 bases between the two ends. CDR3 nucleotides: TGTGCCAGCAGCGCACAATGGGAGACCCAGTACTTC. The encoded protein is CASSAQWETQYF.

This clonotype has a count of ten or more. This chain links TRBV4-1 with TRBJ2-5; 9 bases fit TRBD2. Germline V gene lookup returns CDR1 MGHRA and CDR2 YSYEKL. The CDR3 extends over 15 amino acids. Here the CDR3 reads CASGPAGGQQETQYF. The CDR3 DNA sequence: TGCGCATCGGGCCCAGCGGGGGGCCAACAAGAGACCCAGTACTTC.

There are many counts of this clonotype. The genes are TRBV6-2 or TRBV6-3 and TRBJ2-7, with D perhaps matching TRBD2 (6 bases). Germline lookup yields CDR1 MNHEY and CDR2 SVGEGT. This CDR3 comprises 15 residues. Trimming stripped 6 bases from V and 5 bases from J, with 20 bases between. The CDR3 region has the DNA TGTGCCAGCAGGAACGGGGGTAGCTGGAGCGACGAGCAGTACGTC. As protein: CASRNGGSWSDEQYV.

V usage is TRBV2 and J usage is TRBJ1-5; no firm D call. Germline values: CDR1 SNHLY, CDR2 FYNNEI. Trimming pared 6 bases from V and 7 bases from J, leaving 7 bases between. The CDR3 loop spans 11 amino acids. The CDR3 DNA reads TGTGCCAGCAGGGACGGGCAGCCCCAGCATTTT. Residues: CASRDGQPQHF.

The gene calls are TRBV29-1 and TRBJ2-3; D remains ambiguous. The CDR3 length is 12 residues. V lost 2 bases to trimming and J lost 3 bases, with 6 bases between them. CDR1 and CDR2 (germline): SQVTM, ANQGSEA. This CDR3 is CSVEQDTDTQYF. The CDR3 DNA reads TGCAGCGTTGAACAGGATACAGATACGCAGTATTTT.

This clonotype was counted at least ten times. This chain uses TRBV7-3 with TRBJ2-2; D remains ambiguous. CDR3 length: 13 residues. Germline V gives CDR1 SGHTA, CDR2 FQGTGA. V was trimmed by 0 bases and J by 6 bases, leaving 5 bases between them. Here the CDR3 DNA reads TGTGCCAGCAGCTTAACGTGGCCCGGGGAGCTGTTTTTT. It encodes CASSLTWPGELFF.

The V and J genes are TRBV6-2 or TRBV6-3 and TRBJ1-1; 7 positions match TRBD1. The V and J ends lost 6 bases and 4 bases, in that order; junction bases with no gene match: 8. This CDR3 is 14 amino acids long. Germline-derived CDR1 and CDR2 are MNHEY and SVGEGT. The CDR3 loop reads CASSRDSQGTEAFF. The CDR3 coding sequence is TGTGCCAGCAGCCGGGACAGCCAGGGCACTGAAGCTTTCTTT.

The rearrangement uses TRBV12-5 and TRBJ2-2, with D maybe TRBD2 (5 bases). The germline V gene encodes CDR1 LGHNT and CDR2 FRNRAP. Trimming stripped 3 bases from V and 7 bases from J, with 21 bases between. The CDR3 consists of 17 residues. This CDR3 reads CASGFGVPPRYSGELFF. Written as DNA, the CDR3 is TGTGCTAGTGGTTTCGGGGTCCCACCAAGGTACAGCGGGGAGCTGTTTTTT.

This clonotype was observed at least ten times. The DNA for the CDR3 is TGTGCCAGCAGCATCGGACAGACCCTGGGGGAGCAGTACGTC. It translates to CASSIGQTLGEQYV. The chain is built from TRBV11-2 and TRBJ2-7; possibly TRBD1 for D (6 bases). V was pared by 5 bases and J by 7 bases, with 18 bases between. The germline V gene has CDR1 SGHAT and CDR2 FQNNGV. This CDR3 is 14 amino acids long.

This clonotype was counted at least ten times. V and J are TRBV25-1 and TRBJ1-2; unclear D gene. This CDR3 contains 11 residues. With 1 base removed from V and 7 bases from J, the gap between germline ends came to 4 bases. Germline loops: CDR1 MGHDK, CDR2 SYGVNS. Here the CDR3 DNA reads TGTGCCAGCAGTGAATCATTTGGCTACACCTTC. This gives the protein CASSESFGYTF.

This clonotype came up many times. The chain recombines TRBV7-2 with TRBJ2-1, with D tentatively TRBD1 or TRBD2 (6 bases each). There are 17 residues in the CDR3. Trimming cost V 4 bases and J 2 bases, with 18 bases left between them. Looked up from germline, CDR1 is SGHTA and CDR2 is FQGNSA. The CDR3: CASSSPPWGAPYNEQFF. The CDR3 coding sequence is TGTGCCAGCAGCTCTCCCCCCTGGGGGGCCCCCTACAATGAGCAGTTCTTC.

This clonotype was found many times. The CDR3 spells CASSLGTQAFF. Written as DNA, the CDR3 is TGTGCCAGCAGCTTGGGGACTCAAGCTTTCTTT. The gene calls are TRBV5-6 and TRBJ1-1; D is undetermined. This CDR3 is 11 amino acids long. V shed 0 bases and J shed 9 bases, with 6 bases lying between them. Germline loops: CDR1 SGHDT, CDR2 YYEEEE.

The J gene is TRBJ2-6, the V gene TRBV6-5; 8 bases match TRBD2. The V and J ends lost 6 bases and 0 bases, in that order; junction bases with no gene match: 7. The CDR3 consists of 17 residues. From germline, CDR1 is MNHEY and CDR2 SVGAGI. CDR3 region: CASSPGGGSSGANVLTF. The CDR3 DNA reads TGTGCCAGCAGCCCGGGAGGGGGGAGCTCTGGGGCCAACGTCCTGACTTTC.

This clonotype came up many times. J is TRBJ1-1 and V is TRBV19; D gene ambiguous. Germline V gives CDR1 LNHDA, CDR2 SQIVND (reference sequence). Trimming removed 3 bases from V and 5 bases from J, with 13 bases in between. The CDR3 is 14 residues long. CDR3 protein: CASSITGSGTEAFF. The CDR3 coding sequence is TGTGCCAGTAGTATCACGGGCAGCGGGACTGAAGCTTTCTTT.

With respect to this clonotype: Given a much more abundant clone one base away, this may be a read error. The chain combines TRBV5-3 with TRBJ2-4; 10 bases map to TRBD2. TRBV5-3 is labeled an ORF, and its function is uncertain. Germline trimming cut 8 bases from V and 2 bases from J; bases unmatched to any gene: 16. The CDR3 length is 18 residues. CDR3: CASNLVVLAGVSKNIQYF. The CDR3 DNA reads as TGTGCCAGCAACCTAGTGGTGCTAGCGGGGGTTTCCAAAAACATTCAGTACTTC.

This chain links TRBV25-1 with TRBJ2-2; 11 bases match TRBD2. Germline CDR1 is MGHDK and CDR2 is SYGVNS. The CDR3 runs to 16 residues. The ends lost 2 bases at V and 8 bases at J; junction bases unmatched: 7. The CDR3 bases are TGTGCCAGCAGTGAAAGGGGTAGCGGGGGGGCTGGGGAGCTGTTTTTT. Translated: CASSERGSGGAGELFF.

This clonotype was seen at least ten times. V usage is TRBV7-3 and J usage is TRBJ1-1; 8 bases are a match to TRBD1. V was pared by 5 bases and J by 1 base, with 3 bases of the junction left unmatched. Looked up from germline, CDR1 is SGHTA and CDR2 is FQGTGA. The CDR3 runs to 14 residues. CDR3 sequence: CASSVQGGNTEAFF. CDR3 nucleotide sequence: TGTGCCAGCAGCGTACAGGGGGGGAACACTGAAGCTTTCTTT.

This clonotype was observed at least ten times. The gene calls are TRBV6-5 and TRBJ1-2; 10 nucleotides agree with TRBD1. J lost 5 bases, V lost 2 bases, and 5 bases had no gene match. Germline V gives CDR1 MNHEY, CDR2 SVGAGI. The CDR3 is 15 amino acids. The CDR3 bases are TGTGCCAGCAGTTACGAAGGGACAGGGGTTTATGGCTACACCTTC. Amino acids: CASSYEGTGVYGYTF.

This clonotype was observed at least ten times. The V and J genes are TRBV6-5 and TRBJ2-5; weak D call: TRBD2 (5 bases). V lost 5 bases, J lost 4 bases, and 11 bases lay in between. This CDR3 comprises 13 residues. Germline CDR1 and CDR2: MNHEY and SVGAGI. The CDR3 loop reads CASSPRERETQYF. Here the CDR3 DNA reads TGTGCCAGCAGTCCTCGGGAAAGAGAGACCCAGTACTTC.

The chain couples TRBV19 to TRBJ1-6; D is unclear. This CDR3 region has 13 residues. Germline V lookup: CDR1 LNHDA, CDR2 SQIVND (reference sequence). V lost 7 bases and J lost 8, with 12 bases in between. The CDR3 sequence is CASKRLEDSPLHF. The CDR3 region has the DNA TGTGCCAGTAAACGGCTCGAGGATTCACCCCTCCACTTT.

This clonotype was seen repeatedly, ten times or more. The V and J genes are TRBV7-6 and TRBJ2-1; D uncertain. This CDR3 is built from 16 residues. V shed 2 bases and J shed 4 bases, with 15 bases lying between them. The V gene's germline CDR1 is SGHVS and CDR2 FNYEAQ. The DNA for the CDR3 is TGTGCCAGCAGCTTATTAACGGCACCCCAATACAATGAGCAGTTCTTC. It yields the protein CASSLLTAPQYNEQFF.

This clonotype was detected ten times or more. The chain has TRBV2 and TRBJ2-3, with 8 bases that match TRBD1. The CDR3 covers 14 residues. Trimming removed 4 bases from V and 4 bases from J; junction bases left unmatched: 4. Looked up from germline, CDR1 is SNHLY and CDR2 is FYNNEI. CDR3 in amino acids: CASSGQGAADTQYF. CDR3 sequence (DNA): TGTGCCAGCAGTGGGCAGGGGGCGGCAGATACGCAGTATTTT.

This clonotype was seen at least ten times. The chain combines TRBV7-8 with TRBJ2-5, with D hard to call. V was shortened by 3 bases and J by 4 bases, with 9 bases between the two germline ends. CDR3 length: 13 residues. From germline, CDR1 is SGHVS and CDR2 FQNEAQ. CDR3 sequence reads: CASSLGIRETQYF. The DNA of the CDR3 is TGTGCCAGCAGCTTGGGGATACGAGAGACCCAGTACTTC.

CDR3 nucleotides: TGTGCCAGCAGCCAAGCTCCGGGACGACCCACTGAAGCTTTCTTT. It codes for CASSQAPGRPTEAFF. The chain combines TRBV14 with TRBJ1-1; perhaps TRBD1 as D (5 bases). V lost 1 base and J 4 bases, leaving 13 bases between the germline ends. This CDR3 region has 15 residues. Germline V CDR1 and CDR2: SGHDN, FVKESK.

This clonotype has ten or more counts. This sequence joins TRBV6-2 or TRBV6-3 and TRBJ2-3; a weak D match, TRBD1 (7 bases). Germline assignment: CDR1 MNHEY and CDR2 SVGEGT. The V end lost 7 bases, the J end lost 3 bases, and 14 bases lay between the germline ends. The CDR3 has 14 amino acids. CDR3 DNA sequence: TGTGCCAGCAAGGAGGGGGCGAGGACAGATACGCAGTATTTT. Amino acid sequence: CASKEGARTDTQYF.

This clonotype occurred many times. The CDR3 sequence: CASSERGSEAFF. The CDR3 coding sequence is TGCGCCAGCAGCGAGCGGGGCTCTGAAGCTTTCTTT. V is TRBV4-1 and J is TRBJ1-1; TRBD1 might be the D (5 bases). Germline V gene sequence: CDR1 MGHRA, CDR2 YSYEKL. V lost 5 bases to trimming and J lost 6 bases, with 10 bases between them. The CDR3 has 12 residues.

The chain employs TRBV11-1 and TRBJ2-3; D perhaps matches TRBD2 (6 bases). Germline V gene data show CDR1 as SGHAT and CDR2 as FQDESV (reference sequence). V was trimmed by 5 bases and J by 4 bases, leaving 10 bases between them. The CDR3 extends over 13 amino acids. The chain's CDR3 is CASSPGTSDTQYF. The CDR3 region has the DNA TGTGCCAGCAGCCCCGGGACTTCAGATACGCAGTATTTT.

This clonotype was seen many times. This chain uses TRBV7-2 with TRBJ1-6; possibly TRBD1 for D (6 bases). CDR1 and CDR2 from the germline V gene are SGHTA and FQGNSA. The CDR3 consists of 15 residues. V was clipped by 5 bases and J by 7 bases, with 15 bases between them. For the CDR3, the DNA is TGTGCCAGCAGCCAACGGACAGATCGGAATTCACCCCTCCACTTT. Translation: CASSQRTDRNSPLHF.